This T cell receptor (beta chain) was observed in a study of Graves' ophthalmopathy and Graves' hyperthyroidism (dated by TCRdb to 2016 to 2019). Context from the whole study: Peripheral blood samples were taken at the time of initial diagnosis, before any treatment was given. To tell Graves' ophthalmopathy apart from Graves' hyperthyroidism, and to predict which patients would progress to ophthalmopathy, the study relied on TCR beta repertoire signatures. In total, approximately 130 blood samples were TCR-sequenced: roughly 45 ophthalmopathy, some 75 hyperthyroidism and approximately 17 hyperthyroidism-to-ophthalmopathy patients. To explore V-J signatures distinguishing ophthalmopathy from hyperthyroidism, a discovery set of 100 patients (roughly 42 ophthalmopathy, 57 stable hyperthyroidism) was enrolled. The independent validation cohort included approximately 19 hyperthyroidism patients plus 17 patients who later progressed from hyperthyroidism to ophthalmopathy. In over 5 hyperthyroidism patients, the T-cell repertoire of thyroid tissue was compared with the T-cell repertoire of blood. After sampling, hyperthyroidism patients received methimazole starting at 30 mg daily, and ophthalmopathy patients received high-dose intravenous methylprednisolone. For training and testing, the 100 or so patients in the discovery cohort were randomly divided in a 7:3 ratio.

The CDR3, from cysteine to phenylalanine, totals 13 residues. CDR3 DNA is the only sequence kept; it has 39 bases, read in frame from the first base. Trimming removed 3 bases from V and 5 bases from J; the gene matches leave 3 bases unexplained. Stable hyperthyroidism was defined as no progression to ophthalmopathy within 18 months of follow-up. The hyperthyroidism patients were 18 to 65 years old and newly diagnosed, with a disease duration of less than 2 months. Patients were excluded if they had other autoimmune diseases, uncontrolled infections, pregnancy or lactation. Diagnosis relied on clinical symptoms, serum thyroxine, TRAb, thyroid ultrasound and orbital computed tomography. Using Ficoll-Paque density gradient centrifugation, PBMCs were isolated from about 10 ml of fresh peripheral blood. Total RNA was extracted with Trizol reagent and quality-checked on an Agilent 2100 Bioanalyzer. The investigation overall reported the following: In validation, the model predicted ophthalmopathy progression with about 71% sensitivity and about 73% specificity; fewer than 15 predicted patients were CT-confirmed with GO in a median of 6.5 months. The 13-signature model separated ophthalmopathy from stable hyperthyroidism with around 90% sensitivity and 81.08% specificity in cross-validation, and 80%/75% in the test set. No statistical method was used to set the sample size in advance, and the investigators knew which group each participant was assigned to. Most of the expanded thyroid clonotypes with a frequency above 0.001 were also detected in blood, and it was suggested that the thyroid immune response may be reflected by blood repertoires.

This clonotype was seen only once. The specificity of this receptor is unknown. The input lacks base qualities; no much larger clone sits a single base away. One read amounts to weak evidence. For repertoire sequencing, TCR beta CDR3 regions were amplified from RNA transcripts. A first-round RT-PCR used HTBI primers with the Qiagen OneStep RT-PCR kit, followed by a second-round multiplex PCR, size selection and purification. The libraries underwent paired-end sequencing with 100 bp reads on an Illumina HiSeq2000. Per the original workflow: SOAPnuke was used to process the reads, throwing out any read that had adapters, had uncalled bases, had a mean Phred below 15, or lacked an exact constant-primer or identifier match. COPE v1.2.5 was used to merge the high-quality paired reads. Clonotypes were defined as unique nucleotide sequences and were aligned to IMGT TRB V, D and J references using MiTCR v1.1. Only V-J combinations with frequency above 0.0001 were analysed, covering 99% to 99.2% of repertoires. For each V-J combination, a TCR clonal expansion and chaos score was defined as the ratio of F50 clonal expansion to chaos observed in the TCRdist matrix. Welch's t-statistics and random forest were used to reduce the features to some 13 V-J combinations, which were then used as input to a naive Bayes classifier. The similarity between thyroid and blood repertoires was quantified using the Morisita-Horn index. The raw public reads went through TCRdb reprocessing: fastp at Q25, MiXCR clone calling, in-frame beta chains kept. All rows with the same CDR3 protein become a single entry with the most common DNA and genes. The V and J calls and clone size are TCRdb's, not the authors'. In this sample the table shows hundreds of thousands of distinct CDR3 sequences, about a fifth of which occur a single time. Jointly, the top ten make up roughly 6.9% of the sample.

Recombination connected TRBV12-3 or TRBV12-4 to TRBJ1-2, with 7 middle bases fitting TRBD1. The sequenced material came from peripheral blood. The receptor was derived from a woman aged 18-29 years with stable Graves' hyperthyroidism. Some clones in this sample may be carry-over from other donors' samples. Donor details come from another sample of the same person, matched by shared clones. The nucleotide sequence reads TGTGCCAGCAGTTTGAGGGGGCGGTATGGCTACACCTTC. This gives the protein CASSLRGRYGYTF.